This T cell receptor (beta chain) was recorded in a study of T-cell memory formation after mild COVID-19. Turning to the study itself: TCR clusters were mostly confined to one donor each.

The CDR3 loop spans 14 amino acids. V lost 0 bases and J 7 bases, leaving 12 bases between the germline ends. Germline CDR1 reads SGHTA; CDR2 reads FQGNSA. 5'RACE with constant-segment primers built TCRalpha and TCRbeta cDNA libraries with UMIs. Using its own MiXCR run on the 5' RACE reads, TCRdb lists one record per CDR3 protein. Here the sample spans 250,000 to 300,000 distinct CDR3 sequences, around 16% being singletons. On this clonotype: Its antigen is currently unknown.

General study findings and limits: Those CD4+ clones that contracted were mainly in CM and EM (CD8+ ones in EMRA). Proof of SARS-CoV-2 specificity was absent for the second-wave clones that crested on day 37.

The chain has TRBV7-2 and TRBJ1-2; no reliable D call. The specimen was PBMCs or a T cell subset sorted from them (not recorded which). The clonotype comes from a man between 18 and 35 years old who had mild COVID-19 (a few samples of this study predate the infection). Cell type and time point are not known. CDR3 bases: TGTGCCAGCAGCTTAGCCGGGATCCCGGCTGGCTACACCTTC. It encodes CASSLAGIPAGYTF.